The 27 T cell receptor beta chains reported below all come from one sample, sequenced in a study of blood T cell repertoires in COVID-19. Assay: immunoSEQ multiplex PCR; the TCRdb copy retains only in-frame clones and omits some. The sample lists about 300,000 clones, about 89% occurring once. Material: peripheral blood. These receptor sequences come from a man younger than 35 who had recovered from COVID-19.

The chain uses TRBV15 and TRBJ1-1; 8 nucleotides match TRBD1. The germline V gene has CDR1 LNHNV and CDR2 YYDKDF (reference sequence). V was pared by 4 bases and J by 5 bases, with 9 bases of the junction left unmatched. CDR3 length: 15 amino acids. CDR3 sequence reads: CATSTSSRGRTEAFF. The CDR3 nucleotides are TGTGCCACCAGCACAAGCTCCAGGGGGCGGACTGAAGCTTTCTTT. The complete variable domain, with remaining parts taken from reference TRBV15 and TRBJ1-1, reads DAMVIQNPRYQVTQFGKPVTLSCSQTLNHNVMYWYQQKSSQAPKLLFHYYDKDFNNEADTPDNFQSRRPNTSFCFLDIRSPGLGDTAMYLCATSTSSRGRTEAFFGQGTRLTVV.

The rearrangement links TRBV29-1 to TRBJ2-2; 12 bases map to TRBD2. J gave up 5 bases and V 4 bases, and 11 bases lay outside the gene matches. CDR3 length equals 17 residues. The germline CDR1 and CDR2 sequences are SQVTM and ANQGSEA. In DNA, the CDR3 is TGCAGCGTTGTGAACAGGCTAGCGGGAGGGAGGACCGGGGAGCTGTTTTTT. It yields the protein CSVVNRLAGGRTGELFF.

J is TRBJ1-1 and V is TRBV5-1; D remains unclear. CDR1 and CDR2 from the germline V gene are SGHRS and YFSETQ. V shed 4 bases and J shed 0 bases, with 16 bases lying between them. The length of the CDR3 is 16 residues. CDR3 DNA sequence: TGCGCCAGCAGCGCCACCGGGAGTAATATGAACACTGAAGCTTTCTTT. Amino acid sequence: CASSATGSNMNTEAFF.

The chain uses TRBV6-5 and TRBJ1-1, with D possibly matching TRBD1 (6 bases). The CDR3 has 13 amino acids. Germline loops: CDR1 MNHEY, CDR2 SVGAGI. V was pared by 7 bases and J by 7 bases, with 16 bases between. The CDR3, as DNA: TGTGCCAGCACCCCGGGACAAAGCATTGAAGCTTTCTTT. This sequence encodes CASTPGQSIEAFF.

The chain uses TRBV7-8 and TRBJ1-1; 7 bases align to TRBD1. Germline assignment: CDR1 SGHVS and CDR2 FQNEAQ. This CDR3 has 15 residues. The junction had 10 bases not matched to a gene; V was cut back by 5 bases and J by 4 bases. Here the CDR3 reads CASSDRRGQRTEAFF. The CDR3 region has the DNA TGTGCCAGCAGCGACAGGAGGGGGCAGCGCACTGAAGCTTTCTTT. Supplemented by reference TRBV7-8 and TRBJ1-1, the full variable domain reads GAGVSQSPRYKVAKRGQDVALRCDPISGHVSLFWYQQALGQGPEFLTYFQNEAQLDKSGLPSDRFFAERPEGSVSTLKIQRTQQEDSAVYLCASSDRRGQRTEAFFGQGTRLTVV.

This chain joins TRBV7-2 and TRBJ2-7; the match to TRBD2 covers 9 bases. Trimming took 3 bases from V and 6 from J; bases not matched to a gene: 6. CDR1 is SGHTA and CDR2 is FQGNSA in the germline V gene. This CDR3 spans 14 amino acids. The CDR3 region has the DNA TGTGCCAGCAGCTTTGGCGGGGGGGCCAGCGAGCAGTACTTC. This sequence encodes CASSFGGGASEQYF. The full variable domain, with the rest looked up from reference TRBV7-2 and TRBJ2-7, is GAGVSQSPSNKVTEKGKDVELRCDPISGHTALYWYRQSLGQGLEFLIYFQGNSAPDKSGLPSDRFSAERTGGSVSTLTIQRTQQEDSAVYLCASSFGGGASEQYFGPGTRLTVT.

CDR3 nucleotide sequence: TGTGCCAGCAGACAAAGACAGGGGAACACTGAAGCTTTCTTT. Translated: CASRQRQGNTEAFF. The rearrangement joins TRBV7-9 to TRBJ1-1, with TRBD1 matching 7 bases. CDR1 and CDR2 (germline): SEHNR, FQNEAQ (reference sequence). The V segment lost 6 bases and the J segment 1 base; nucleotides outside the gene matches: 5. The CDR3 loop spans 14 amino acids. The whole variable domain, remainder taken from reference TRBV7-9 and TRBJ1-1, is DTGVSQNPRHKITKRGQNVTFRCDPISEHNRLYWYRQTLGQGPEFLTYFQNEAQLEKSRLLSDRFSAERPKGSFSTLEIQRTEQGDSAMYLCASRQRQGNTEAFFGQGTRLTVV.

The rearrangement links TRBV5-5 to TRBJ2-2; D is ambiguous. The germline V and J ends were trimmed by 4 bases and 6 bases, with 13 bases remaining between them. The germline V gene has CDR1 SGHKS and CDR2 YYEKEE (reference sequence). CDR3 length: 14 residues. This CDR3 is CASSEQASSGELFF. The CDR3 region has the DNA TGTGCCAGCAGCGAGCAGGCTTCGTCCGGGGAGCTGTTTTTT.

This clone appeared a single time. This chain uses TRBV11-2 with TRBJ2-7, with 7 bases that match TRBD1. Germline lookup yields CDR1 SGHAT and CDR2 FQNNGV. V lost 4 bases and J lost 0; bases outside the gene matches: 6. The CDR3 is made up of 15 amino acids. The CDR3 DNA is TGTGCCAGCAGCTACAGGGGCCTAACCTCCTACGAGCAGTACTTC. Translated: CASSYRGLTSYEQYF.

The V gene is TRBV6-2 or TRBV6-3, the J gene TRBJ1-1; TRBD1 aligns across 10 bases. The ends lost 6 bases at V and 4 bases at J; junction bases unmatched: 14. The CDR3 has 17 amino acids. The germline CDR1 and CDR2 sequences are MNHEY and SVGEGT. The CDR3 sequence is CASSLTGGRRWATEAFF. The CDR3 DNA reads TGTGCCAGCAGCTTGACAGGGGGCAGAAGGTGGGCCACTGAAGCTTTCTTT.

Points on this clone: Given a far larger clone just one base away, this is likely a sequencing read error. The CDR3 bases are TGTGCCAGCTCACAGGGGATGAACACTGAAGCTTTCTTT. Translating gives CASSQGMNTEAFF. The chain couples TRBV18 to TRBJ1-1; maybe TRBD1 (5 bases). CDR3 length: 13 residues. Per germline, CDR1 KGHSH and CDR2 LQKENI. V was cut by 4 bases and J by 0 bases, with 6 bases left in between.

This clone occurred once. The gene calls are TRBV27 and TRBJ2-1; tentative D call: TRBD1 (6 bases). CDR1 is MNHEY and CDR2 is SMNVEV in the germline V gene (reference sequence). The CDR3 loop spans 13 amino acids. V was clipped by 4 bases and J by 4 bases, with 8 bases between them. CDR3 in DNA: TGTGCCAGCAGTTCAGGGGTTTACAATGAGCAGTTCTTC. Protein product: CASSSGVYNEQFF.

This chain uses TRBV15 with TRBJ2-7, with D unclear. With 0 bases removed from V and 4 bases from J, the gap between germline ends came to 7 bases. CDR1 and CDR2 (germline): LNHNV, YYDKDF (reference sequence). The CDR3 extends over 13 amino acids. Here the CDR3 reads CATSRELEYEQYF. CDR3 DNA sequence: TGTGCCACCAGCAGAGAGCTAGAATACGAGCAGTACTTC.

The J gene is TRBJ2-7, the V gene TRBV3-1 (or the pseudogene TRBV3-2); 9 bases are shared with TRBD2. The CDR3 has 17 residues. Germline CDR1 reads LGHDT; CDR2 reads YNNKEL (reference sequence). V gave up 3 bases and J gave up 0 bases; unmatched junction bases: 9. In nucleotides, the CDR3 is TGTGCCAGCAGCCACAGAAGACTAGCGGAAAGCTCCTACGAGCAGTACTTC. Translation gives CASSHRRLAESSYEQYF.

The chain recombines TRBV6-5 with TRBJ2-1, with 7 bases that match TRBD2. Germline lookup yields CDR1 MNHEY and CDR2 SVGAGI. The CDR3 covers 11 residues. Unmatched junction bases numbered 4, after V lost 7 bases and J lost 10 bases. CDR3 loop: CASTSGLEQFF. CDR3 DNA: TGTGCCAGCACTAGCGGCTTAGAGCAGTTCTTC.

This chain connects TRBV2 to TRBJ1-2; D gene unclear. Looked up from germline, CDR1 is SNHLY and CDR2 is FYNNEI. The CDR3 length is 13 residues. Trimming pared 7 bases from V and 2 bases from J, leaving 11 bases between. The CDR3 spells CASTQDWNYGYTF. As DNA, the CDR3 is TGTGCCAGCACTCAGGACTGGAACTATGGCTACACCTTC.

The rearrangement joins TRBV6-6 to TRBJ2-3, with 13 bases that match TRBD2. CDR1 is MNHNY, CDR2 SVGAGI, per germline (reference sequence). After removal of 4 bases from V and 6 bases from J, the junction contained 7 bases not matched to a gene. The CDR3 has 16 residues. The CDR3 region has the DNA TGTGCCAGCAGTTCCCGGACTAGCGGGAGTGTGGATACGCAGTATTTT. Translation gives CASSSRTSGSVDTQYF.

The genes are TRBV5-6 and TRBJ1-3, with D hard to call. The CDR3 totals 11 residues. V was cut by 2 bases and J by 8 bases, with 5 bases left in between. Germline loops: CDR1 SGHDT, CDR2 YYEEEE. DNA for the CDR3: TGTGCCAGCAGCTTTTTCGACACCATATATTTT. The encoded protein is CASSFFDTIYF.

V usage is TRBV4-1 and J usage is TRBJ1-2; TRBD1 might be the D (5 bases). This CDR3 is 14 amino acids long. Trimming took 0 bases from V and 2 from J, leaving 7 bases between them. Germline assignment: CDR1 MGHRA and CDR2 YSYEKL. CDR3 coding DNA: TGCGCCAGCAGCCAAGATACAGGAAACTATGGCTACACCTTC. The encoded protein is CASSQDTGNYGYTF.

The count of this clone is one. The chain is built from TRBV11-2 and TRBJ2-1; D not certain. CDR3 length: 13 residues. V lost 1 base, J lost 3 bases, and 4 bases lay in between. Germline loops: CDR1 SGHAT, CDR2 FQNNGV. Written as DNA, the CDR3 is TGTGCCAGCAGCTTAGCCTTCTACAATGAGCAGTTCTTC. Its translation: CASSLAFYNEQFF.

The chain joins TRBV18 to TRBJ2-7, with D perhaps TRBD2 (5 bases). The CDR3 is 16 amino acids. V was shortened by 2 bases and J by 2 bases, with 16 bases between the two germline ends. Germline values: CDR1 KGHSH, CDR2 LQKENI. The CDR3 spells CASSPTPPADPYEQYF. CDR3 DNA: TGTGCCAGCTCACCAACGCCGCCAGCGGACCCCTACGAGCAGTACTTC.

The chain has TRBV5-4 and TRBJ1-1, with TRBD1 as a possible D gene (5 bases). Looked up from germline, CDR1 is SGHNT and CDR2 is YYREEE (reference sequence). V gave up 2 bases and J gave up 5 bases, with 7 bases separating them. This CDR3 is 12 amino acids long. The CDR3 is CASSFGGTEAFF. The DNA of the CDR3 is TGTGCCAGCAGCTTCGGGGGGACTGAAGCTTTCTTT.

The J gene is TRBJ2-1, the V gene TRBV3-1 (or the pseudogene TRBV3-2), with 11 bases matching TRBD2. The CDR3 length is 16 residues. The germline V gene encodes CDR1 LGHDT and CDR2 YNNKEL (reference sequence). The V gene end was trimmed by 1 base and the J gene end by 4 bases; junction bases not matched to a gene: 3. The CDR3 sequence: CASSQVPSGGYNEQFF. The DNA for the CDR3 is TGTGCCAGCAGCCAAGTCCCTAGCGGGGGGTACAATGAGCAGTTCTTC.

This clone was seen more than once but under ten times. The chain is built from TRBV7-9 and TRBJ1-4, with D perhaps matching TRBD1 (6 bases). The CDR3 has 14 residues. Germline V gene lookup returns CDR1 SEHNR and CDR2 FQNEAQ (reference sequence). V gave up 5 bases and J gave up 5 bases, with 12 bases separating them. CDR3 nucleotides: TGTGCCAGCAGCGACCGGACAGTAAATGAAAAACTGTTTTTT. It encodes CASSDRTVNEKLFF.

The V call is TRBV11-2, the J call TRBJ2-5; TRBD1 might be the D (6 bases). The V gene lost 1 base and the J gene lost 7 bases, with 16 bases spanning the gap. This CDR3 is 15 amino acids long. Germline V gives CDR1 SGHAT, CDR2 FQNNGV. CDR3 region: CASSLATGTSGTQYF. In DNA, the CDR3 is TGTGCCAGCAGCTTAGCTACAGGGACGAGTGGGACCCAGTACTTC.

The chain employs TRBV10-3 and TRBJ2-7; a weak D match, TRBD2 (6 bases). Per the germline V gene, CDR1 is ENHRY and CDR2 is SYGVKD. This CDR3 spans 15 amino acids. Trimming stripped 4 bases from V and 1 base from J, with 14 bases between. The CDR3 here is CAISAGDLVSYEQYF. CDR3 nucleotide sequence: TGTGCCATCAGTGCGGGAGACTTGGTGTCCTACGAGCAGTACTTC.

J is TRBJ1-3 and V is TRBV10-1; D is undetermined. The CDR3 is made up of 14 amino acids. Germline CDR1 is WNHNN and CDR2 is SYGVQD (reference sequence). The V end was cut by 2 bases, the J end by 0 bases, with 5 bases between. Here the CDR3 DNA reads TGCGCCAGCAGTGAGGCGAGCTCTGGAAACACCATATATTTT. It is translated as CASSEASSGNTIYF.